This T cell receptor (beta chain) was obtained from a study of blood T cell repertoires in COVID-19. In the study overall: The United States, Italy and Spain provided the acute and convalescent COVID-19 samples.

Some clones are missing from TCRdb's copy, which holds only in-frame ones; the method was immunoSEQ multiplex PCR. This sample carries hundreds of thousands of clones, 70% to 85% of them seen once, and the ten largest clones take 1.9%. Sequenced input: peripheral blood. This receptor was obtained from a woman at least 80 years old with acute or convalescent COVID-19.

The CDR3 is CATRARRNEQFF. Here the CDR3 DNA reads TGTGCCACCAGGGCCCGGAGAAATGAGCAGTTCTTC. The chain recombines TRBV27 with TRBJ2-1, with D possibly TRBD1 on 5 matching bases. The CDR3 runs to 12 residues. Germline values: CDR1 MNHEY, CDR2 SMNVEV (reference sequence). V shed 10 bases and J shed 7 bases, with 14 bases lying between them.